This T cell receptor beta chain was sequenced for a study of Tregs in tolerant kidney transplant recipients. Findings of the study overall: Biological reproducibility was not directly addressed, but technical replication error appeared minimal. For some patients, primers changed over time, blocking nucleotide-level comparison. Validation in larger populations is needed because few patients were studied.

Here immunoSEQ multiplex PCR was the method, and the copy in TCRdb shows in-frame clones only, minus some. The sample lists around 64,000 clones; about 87% were seen once. Recipients received nonmyeloablative bone marrow transplants from related graft donors, with transient mixed chimerism. Thawed PBMCs were FACS-sorted into unstimulated CD4+CD25+CD127- regulatory T cells, CD4+CD25- non-regulatory cells, CD4 and CD8 cells. Concerning this clone: Its antigen is not identified.

This CDR3 spans 14 amino acids. Germline V CDR1 and CDR2: LNHDA, SQIVND (reference sequence). The V and J ends lost 0 bases and 5 bases respectively, with 11 bases between them. The source of this sequence is a human patient who received a combined kidney and bone marrow transplant. Among the T cells, some may be from the graft donor. This rearrangement joins TRBV19 to TRBJ2-7; maybe TRBD2 (6 bases). The sample here was CD4+ T cells from blood (PBMCs), taken 6 months after the transplant. CDR3 nucleotide sequence: TGTGCCAGTAGTATAGAGATCGGAGGGAACGAGCAGTACTTC. Its translation: CASSIEIGGNEQYF.